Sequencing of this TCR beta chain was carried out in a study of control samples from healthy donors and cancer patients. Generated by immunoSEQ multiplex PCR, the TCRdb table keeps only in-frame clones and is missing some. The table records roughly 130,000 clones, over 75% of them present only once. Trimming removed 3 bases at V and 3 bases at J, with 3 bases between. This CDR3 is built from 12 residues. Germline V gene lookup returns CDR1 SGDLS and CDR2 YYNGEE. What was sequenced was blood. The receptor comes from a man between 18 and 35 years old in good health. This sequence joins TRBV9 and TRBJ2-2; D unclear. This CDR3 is CASSAYTGELFF. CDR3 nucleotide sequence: TGTGCCAGCAGCGCTTACACCGGGGAGCTGTTTTTT.